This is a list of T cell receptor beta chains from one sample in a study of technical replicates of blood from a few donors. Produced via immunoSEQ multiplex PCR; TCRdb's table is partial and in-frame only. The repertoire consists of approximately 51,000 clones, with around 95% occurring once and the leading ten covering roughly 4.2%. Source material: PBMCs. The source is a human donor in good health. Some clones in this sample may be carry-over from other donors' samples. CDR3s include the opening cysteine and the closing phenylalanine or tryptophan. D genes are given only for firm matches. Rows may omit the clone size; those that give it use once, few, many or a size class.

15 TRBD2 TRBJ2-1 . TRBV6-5 TGTGCCAGCAGTTATGTCGCGGGGGGGCCAAATGAGCAGTTCTTC CASSYVAGGPNEQFF
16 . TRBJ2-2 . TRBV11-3 TGTGCCAGCAGCTTCCTCACTAATCCACCTACCGGGGAGCTGTTTTTT CASSFLTNPPTGELFF
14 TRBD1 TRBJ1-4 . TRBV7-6 TGTGCCAGCAGCTTAGGAAACAGGGGTGAAAAACTGTTTTTT CASSLGNRGEKLFF
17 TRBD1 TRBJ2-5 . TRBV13 TGTGCCAGCAGCCTTAGGAAGCGACAGGGGGCCCAAGAGACCCAGTACTTC CASSLRKRQGAQETQYF
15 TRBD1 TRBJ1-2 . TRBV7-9 TGTGCCATCCTAGTCCAGGGACAGGGGGACTATGGCTACACCTTC CAILVQGQGDYGYTF
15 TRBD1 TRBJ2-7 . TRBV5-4 TGTGCCAGCACCGTCACAGGGGGCAAGATCGACGAGCAGTACTTC CASTVTGGKIDEQYF
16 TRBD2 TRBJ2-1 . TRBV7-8 TGTGCCAGCAGCTCGAAGGCGCGGGGGGGCTACAATGAGCAGTTCTTC CASSSKARGGYNEQFF
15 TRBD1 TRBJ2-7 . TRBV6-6 TGTGCCAGCAGTTACTCGCCAGGGGGTTTGGGCGAGCAGTACTTC CASSYSPGGLGEQYF
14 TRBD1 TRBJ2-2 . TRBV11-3 TGTGCCAGCAGCGCACGGACAGGGCGTGGGGAGCTGTTTTTT CASSARTGRGELFF
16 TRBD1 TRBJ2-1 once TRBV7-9 TGTGCCAGCAGCTTATGGGGACAGGGGAGGGGCAATGAGCAGTTCTTC CASSLWGQGRGNEQFF
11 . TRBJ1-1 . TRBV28 TGTGCCAGCAGTTTAGAGGTTGAAGCTTTCTTT CASSLEVEAFF
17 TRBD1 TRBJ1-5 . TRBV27 TGTGCCAGCTGTGGAGGGGGCTCTCAATGCGGCAATCAGCCCCAGCATTTT CASCGGGSQCGNQPQHF
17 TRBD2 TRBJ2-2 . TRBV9 TGTGCCAGCAGCGTAGAACGGGAGGCCCTTCGTGCTGGGGAGCTGTTTTTT CASSVEREALRAGELFF
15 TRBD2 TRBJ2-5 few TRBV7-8 TGTGCCAGCAGCTCGATTGGACTAGCCGAAGAGACCCAGTACTTC CASSSIGLAEETQYF
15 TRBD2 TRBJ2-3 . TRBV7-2 TGTGCCAGCAGCTTAGAACTAGCGGGAGGTACTACGCAGTATTTT CASSLELAGGTTQYF
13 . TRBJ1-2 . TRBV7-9 TGTGCCAGCAGCCCGAGAGAGGCCTATGGCTACACCTTC CASSPREAYGYTF
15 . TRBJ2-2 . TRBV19 TGTGCCAGTACTCCCGGGGAATACCACACCGGGGAGCTGTTTTTT CASTPGEYHTGELFF
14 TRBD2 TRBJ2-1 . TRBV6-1 TGTGCCAGCAGTCCTAGCGGGAGGGCCGTTGAGCAGTTCTTC CASSPSGRAVEQFF
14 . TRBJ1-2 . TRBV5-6 TGTGCCAGCAGCTTGGCAGGCGGGGTCTATGGCTACACCTTC CASSLAGGVYGYTF
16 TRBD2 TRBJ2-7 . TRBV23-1 TGCGCCAGCACCCCTCGGGAAGCGGGGCTCCCCTGGGAGCAGTACTTC CASTPREAGLPWEQYF
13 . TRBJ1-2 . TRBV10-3 TGTGCCACCCGGCGGCAGGGAAAGTTTGGCTACACCTTC CATRRQGKFGYTF
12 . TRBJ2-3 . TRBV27 TGTGCCAGCCTAGGGGGCACAGATACGCAGTATTTT CASLGGTDTQYF
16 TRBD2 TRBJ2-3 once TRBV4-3 TGCGCCAGCAGCCAATCTTGGGGGGAGGGGTCAGATACGCAGTATTTT CASSQSWGEGSDTQYF
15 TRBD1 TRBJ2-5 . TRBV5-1 TGCGCCAGCAGGCGGGACAGGGGGCGCGGAGAGACCCAGTACTTC CASRRDRGRGETQYF
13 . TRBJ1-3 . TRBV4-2 TGTGCCAGCCAGAGGAACTCTGGAAACACCATATATTTT CASQRNSGNTIYF
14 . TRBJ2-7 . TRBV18 TGTGCCAGCTCCTCCGGGACTCCTCCGCGTGAGCAGTACTTC CASSSGTPPREQYF